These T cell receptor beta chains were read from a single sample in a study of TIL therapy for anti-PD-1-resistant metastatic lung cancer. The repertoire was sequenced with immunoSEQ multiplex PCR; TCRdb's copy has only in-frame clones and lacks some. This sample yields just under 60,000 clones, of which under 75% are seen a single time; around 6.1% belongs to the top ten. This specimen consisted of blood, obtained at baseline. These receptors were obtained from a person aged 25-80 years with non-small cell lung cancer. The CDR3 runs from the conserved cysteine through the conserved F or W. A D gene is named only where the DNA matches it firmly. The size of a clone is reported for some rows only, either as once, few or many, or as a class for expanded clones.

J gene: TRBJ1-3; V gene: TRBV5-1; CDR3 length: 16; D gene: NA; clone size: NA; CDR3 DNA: TGCGCCAGCAGCGGGGGAGGAGTAAATTCCGGAAACACCATATATTTT; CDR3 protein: CASSGGGVNSGNTIYF
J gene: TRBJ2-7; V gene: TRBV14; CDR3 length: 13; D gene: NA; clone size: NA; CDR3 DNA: TGTGCCAGCAGCAGGGGGGGGAGGTACGAGCAGTACTTC; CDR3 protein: CASSRGGRYEQYF
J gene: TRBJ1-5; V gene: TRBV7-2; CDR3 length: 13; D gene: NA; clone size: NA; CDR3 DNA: TGTGCCAGCAGCTTAGCAGGGGATCAGCCCCAGCATTTT; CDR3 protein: CASSLAGDQPQHF
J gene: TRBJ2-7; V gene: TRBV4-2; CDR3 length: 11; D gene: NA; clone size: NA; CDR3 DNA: TGTGCCAGCAGCCAACGGGGCGAGCAGTACTTC; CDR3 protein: CASSQRGEQYF
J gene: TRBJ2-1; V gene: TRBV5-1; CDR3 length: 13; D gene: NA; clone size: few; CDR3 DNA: TGCGCCAGCAGCTTGGAACCGAACAATGAGCAGTTCTTC; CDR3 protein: CASSLEPNNEQFF
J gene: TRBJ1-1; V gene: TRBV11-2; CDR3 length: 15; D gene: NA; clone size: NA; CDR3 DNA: TGTGCCAGCAGCTTAGGGAGGGGGGGATACACTGAAGCTTTCTTT; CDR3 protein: CASSLGRGGYTEAFF
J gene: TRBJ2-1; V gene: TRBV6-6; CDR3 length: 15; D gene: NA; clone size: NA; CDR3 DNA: TGTGCCAGCAGTTACCCGCCTGGCTCCTACAATGAGCAGTTCTTC; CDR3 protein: CASSYPPGSYNEQFF
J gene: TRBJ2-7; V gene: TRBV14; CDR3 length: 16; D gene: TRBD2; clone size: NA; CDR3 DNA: TGTGCCAGCAGCCAAGCAGCTAGCGGGGGAAACTCCGAGCAGTACTTC; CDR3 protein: CASSQAASGGNSEQYF
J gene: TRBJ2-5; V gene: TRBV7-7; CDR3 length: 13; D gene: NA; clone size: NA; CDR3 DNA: TGTGCTAGCAGTGTCGCGCTAGCGGAGACCCAGTACTTC; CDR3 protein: CASSVALAETQYF
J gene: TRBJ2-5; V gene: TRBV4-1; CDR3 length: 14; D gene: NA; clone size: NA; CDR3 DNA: TGCGCCAGCAGCCAATCCACAGCACAAGAGACCCAGTACTTC; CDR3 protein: CASSQSTAQETQYF
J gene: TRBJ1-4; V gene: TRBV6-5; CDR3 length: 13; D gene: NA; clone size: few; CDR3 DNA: TGTGCCAGCGCCGGGAACAGAAGAGAAAAACTGTTTTTT; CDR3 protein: CASAGNRREKLFF
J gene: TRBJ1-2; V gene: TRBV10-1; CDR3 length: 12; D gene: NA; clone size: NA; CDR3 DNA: TGCGCCAGCAGTGATGGTTACTATGGCTACACCTTC; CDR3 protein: CASSDGYYGYTF
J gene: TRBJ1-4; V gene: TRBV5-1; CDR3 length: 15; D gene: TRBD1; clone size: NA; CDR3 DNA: TGCGCCAGCAGCTCGCAGGGGGCAACTAATGAAAAACTGTTTTTT; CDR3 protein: CASSSQGATNEKLFF
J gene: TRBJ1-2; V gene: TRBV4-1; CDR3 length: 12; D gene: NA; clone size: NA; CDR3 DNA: TGCGCCAGCAGCCAACGACGGGGTGGCTACACCTTC; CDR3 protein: CASSQRRGGYTF
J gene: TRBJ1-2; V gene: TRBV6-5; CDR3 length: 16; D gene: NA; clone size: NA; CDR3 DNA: TGTGCCAGCAGTTCCGACCCCCCCGGGACAACCCATGGCTACACCTTC; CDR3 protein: CASSSDPPGTTHGYTF
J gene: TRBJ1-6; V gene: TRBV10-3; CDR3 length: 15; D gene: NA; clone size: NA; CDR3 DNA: TGTGCCTCGAGGACCCCCGGGACGGAAAATTCACCCCTCCACTTT; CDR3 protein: CASRTPGTENSPLHF
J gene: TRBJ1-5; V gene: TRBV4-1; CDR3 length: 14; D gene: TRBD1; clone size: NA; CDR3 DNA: TGCGCCAGCAGCCGGACAGGGCCCGGTCAGCCCCAGCATTTT; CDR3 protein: CASSRTGPGQPQHF
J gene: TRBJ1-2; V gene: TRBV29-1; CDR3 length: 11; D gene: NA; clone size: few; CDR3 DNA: TGCAGCGTTGAAGGGCAGGGCAGCTACACCTTC; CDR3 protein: CSVEGQGSYTF
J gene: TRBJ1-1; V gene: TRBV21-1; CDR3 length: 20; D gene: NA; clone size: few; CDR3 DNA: TGTGCCAGCAGCAAAGTGGCGAGGACAGTAGTGTCTTTGGCGTACACTGAAGCTTTCTTT; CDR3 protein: CASSKVARTVVSLAYTEAFF
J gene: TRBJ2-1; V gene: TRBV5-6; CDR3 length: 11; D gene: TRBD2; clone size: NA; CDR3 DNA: TGTGCCAGCCTAGCGGCTGATGAGCAGTTCTTC; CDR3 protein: CASLAADEQFF
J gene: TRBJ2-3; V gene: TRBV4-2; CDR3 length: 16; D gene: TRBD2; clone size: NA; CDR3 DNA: TGTGCCAGCAGCCAAGACTTGAGCGGGGGAAGAGATACGCAGTATTTT; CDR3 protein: CASSQDLSGGRDTQYF
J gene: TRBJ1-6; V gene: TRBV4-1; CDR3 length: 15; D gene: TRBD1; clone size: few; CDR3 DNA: TGCGCCAGCAGCCAGGAACCGGGACAGGGGATGGCCCTCCACTTT; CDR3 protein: CASSQEPGQGMALHF
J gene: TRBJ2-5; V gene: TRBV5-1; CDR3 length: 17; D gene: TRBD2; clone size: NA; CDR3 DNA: TGCGCCAGCAGCTTGGCCGGCCTAGCGGGATTCCAAGAGACCCAGTACTTC; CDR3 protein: CASSLAGLAGFQETQYF
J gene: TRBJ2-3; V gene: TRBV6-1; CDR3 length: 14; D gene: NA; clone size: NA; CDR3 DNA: TGTGCCAGCAGCGAGGGTTCTGGCACAGATACGCAGTATTTT; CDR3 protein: CASSEGSGTDTQYF
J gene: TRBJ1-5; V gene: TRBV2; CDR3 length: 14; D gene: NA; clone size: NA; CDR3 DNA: TGTGCCAGCAGGGCGGACCTTAGCAATCAGCCCCAGCATTTT; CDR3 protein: CASRADLSNQPQHF
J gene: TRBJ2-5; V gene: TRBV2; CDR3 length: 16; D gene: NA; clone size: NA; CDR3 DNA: TGTGCCAGCAGTGAAGTCCTGGGGGGCGATTTGGAGACCCAGTACTTC; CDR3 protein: CASSEVLGGDLETQYF
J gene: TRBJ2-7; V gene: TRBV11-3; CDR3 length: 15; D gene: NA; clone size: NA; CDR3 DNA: TGTGCCAGCAGCGATACTAGGACCGACCCCAACGAGCAGTACTTC; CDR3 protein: CASSDTRTDPNEQYF
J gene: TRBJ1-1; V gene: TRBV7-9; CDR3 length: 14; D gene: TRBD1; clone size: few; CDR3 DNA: TGTGCCAGCAGCAACTTCGACAGGGCGCCTGAAGCTTTCTTT; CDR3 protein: CASSNFDRAPEAFF
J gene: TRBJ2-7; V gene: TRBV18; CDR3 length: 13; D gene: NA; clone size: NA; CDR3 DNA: TGTGCCAGCTCCGGTGGACCAGCCTACGAGCAGTACTTC; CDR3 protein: CASSGGPAYEQYF
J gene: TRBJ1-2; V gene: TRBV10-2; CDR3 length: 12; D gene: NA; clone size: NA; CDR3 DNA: TGCGCCAGCAGTACAACTAACTATGGCTACACCTTC; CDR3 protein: CASSTTNYGYTF
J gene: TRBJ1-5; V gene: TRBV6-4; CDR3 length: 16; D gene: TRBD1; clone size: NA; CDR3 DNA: TGTGCCAGCACCGTCTCGGGACAGGGAACGAATCAGCCCCAGCATTTT; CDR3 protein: CASTVSGQGTNQPQHF
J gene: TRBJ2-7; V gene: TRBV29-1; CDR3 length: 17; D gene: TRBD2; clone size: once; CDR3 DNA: TGCAGCGTTGTTTTAGGACTAGCGGGAGGGGTTTCTTACGAGCAGTACTTC; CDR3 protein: CSVVLGLAGGVSYEQYF
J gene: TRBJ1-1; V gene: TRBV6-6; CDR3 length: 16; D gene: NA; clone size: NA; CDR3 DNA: TGTGCCAGCAGTTACTCGGGCGGAACAATGAACACTGAAGCTTTCTTT; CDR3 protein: CASSYSGGTMNTEAFF
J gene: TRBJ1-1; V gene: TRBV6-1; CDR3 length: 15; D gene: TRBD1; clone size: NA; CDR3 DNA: TGTGCCAGCAGCTATCGACAGGGTGGGAACACTGAAGCTTTCTTT; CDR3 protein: CASSYRQGGNTEAFF
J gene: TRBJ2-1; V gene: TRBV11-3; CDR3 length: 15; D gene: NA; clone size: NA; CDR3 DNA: TGTGCCAGCAGCTTAACGCACCCCTCCTACAATGAGCAGTTCTTC; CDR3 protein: CASSLTHPSYNEQFF
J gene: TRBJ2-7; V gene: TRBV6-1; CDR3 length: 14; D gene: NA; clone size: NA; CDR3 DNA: TGTGCCAGCAGTGAGGCGGGATCTTCCTACGAGCAGTACTTC; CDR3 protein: CASSEAGSSYEQYF
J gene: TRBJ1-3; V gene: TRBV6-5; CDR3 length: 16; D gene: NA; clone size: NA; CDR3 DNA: TGTGCCAGCAGTTACTCGAAAACAGGGCAACAAAACACCATATATTTT; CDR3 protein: CASSYSKTGQQNTIYF
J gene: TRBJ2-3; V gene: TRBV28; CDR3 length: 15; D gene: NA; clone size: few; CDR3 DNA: TGTGCCAGCAGTTCAGGGTGGGGGGGCACAGATACGCAGTATTTT; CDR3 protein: CASSSGWGGTDTQYF
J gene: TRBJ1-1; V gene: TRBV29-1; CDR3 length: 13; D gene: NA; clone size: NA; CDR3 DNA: TGCAGCGTTGACAGACGGGACCCCACTGAAGCTTTCTTT; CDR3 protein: CSVDRRDPTEAFF
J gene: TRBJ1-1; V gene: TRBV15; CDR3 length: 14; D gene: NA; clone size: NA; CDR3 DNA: TGTGCCACCAGCAGAGTAATAGGAAGGTCTGAAGCTTTCTTT; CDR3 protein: CATSRVIGRSEAFF
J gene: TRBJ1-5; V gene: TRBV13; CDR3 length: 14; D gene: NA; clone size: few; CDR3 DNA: TGTGCCAGCAGCTTAGGGGCGGTTAATCAGCCCCAGCATTTT; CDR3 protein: CASSLGAVNQPQHF
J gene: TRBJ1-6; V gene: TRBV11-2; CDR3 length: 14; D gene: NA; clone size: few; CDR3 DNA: TGTGCCAGCAGCGGAACAGGGAATAATTCACCCCTCCACTTT; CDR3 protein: CASSGTGNNSPLHF
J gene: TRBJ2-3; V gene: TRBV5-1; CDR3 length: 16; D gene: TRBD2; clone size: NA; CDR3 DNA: TGCGCCAGCAGATTAGGACTAGTGGCTAGCACAGATACGCAGTATTTT; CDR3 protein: CASRLGLVASTDTQYF
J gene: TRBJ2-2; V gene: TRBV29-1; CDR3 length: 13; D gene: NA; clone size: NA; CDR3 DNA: TGCAGCGTTAAGTTCCCGAACACCGGGGAGCTGTTTTTT; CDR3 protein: CSVKFPNTGELFF
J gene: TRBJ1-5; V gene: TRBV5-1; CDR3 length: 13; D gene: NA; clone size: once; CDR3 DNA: TGCGCCAGCAGCTTTGAGGGGAATCAGCCCCAGCATTTT; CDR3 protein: CASSFEGNQPQHF